This entry concerns a single T cell receptor (beta chain). This sample is drawn from a study of cytomegalovirus exposure and HLA in healthy donors. Across the whole study: The roughly 110 validation repertoires were produced on the same platform as the 720 or so repertoires of the first cohort. This was reported in a later analysis.

Only in-frame clones appear in the TCRdb table, and some are missing; sequencing was by immunoSEQ multiplex PCR. The sample has about 160,000 clones, roughly nine tenths seen once; the top ten hold just over 4%. After removal of 7 bases from V and 5 bases from J, the junction contained 4 bases not matched to a gene. The germline CDR1 and CDR2 sequences are SGHRS and YFSETQ. The CDR3 length is 13 residues. The receptor's source is a man between 18 and 35 years old in good health and CMV-seropositive. V and J are TRBV5-1 and TRBJ2-1; 9 bases agree with TRBD2. Source material: PBMCs. CDR3 in DNA: TGCGCCAGCCATTGGACTAGCGACAATGAGCAGTTCTTC. Its translation: CASHWTSDNEQFF.